This TCR beta chain is from a study of tumor-infiltrating lymphocytes in primary liver carcinoma. Study summary: Lesions, classed as T1-T3 N0M0, spanned 4.2 to 10 cm across.

The template, 500 ng total RNA, yielded TCR beta cDNA made with a constant-region primer. Slightly modified ARM-PCR, run as three nested multiplex PCR rounds, produced the TCR beta libraries. Both of the initial two PCR rounds ran for approximately 11 cycles and employed TRBV1-TRBV30 forward primers alongside a C-beta reverse primer. TCRdb re-analysed the multiplex PCR reads in MiXCR, keeping a single row per CDR3 protein. Of around 56,000 distinct CDR3 sequences in the sample, over 65% are singletons; the top ten hold roughly 60%. V lost 5 bases and J lost 9; bases outside the gene matches: 9. The CDR3 extends over 15 amino acids. Germline assignment: CDR1 SGHAT and CDR2 FQNNGV. This clonotype was detected ten times or more. Its antigen is still unknown. The study's findings and limits: Blood fell significantly below tumors in its top-250-clone fraction (p = 0.039).

Investigators took RNA and DNA out together from about 19-30 mg of unsorted bulk tissue. Every tumor sample held more than 85% viable tumor cells. V is TRBV11-2 and J is TRBJ2-1, with 11 bases matching TRBD2. This TCR was recovered from a man aged 40-50 years with primary liver carcinoma and hepatitis B virus infection. The sequencing sample was made of liver tumor tissue from sampling region 2. The subset is: tumor region T2, inferior pole. The DNA of the CDR3 is TGTGCCAGCAGCGGCACTAGCGGGAGCTATTCTGAGCAGTTCTTC. It translates to CASSGTSGSYSEQFF.